The clone carrying this TCR beta chain was counted many times. These data come from a study of identical twins. Unique molecular identifiers were present on cDNA, and template switching added a universal primer site. TCRdb re-called the 5' RACE reads through MiXCR, storing one row per CDR3 protein. The table shows about 1.7 million distinct CDR3 sequences, with 25% to 35% occurring only once. The CDR3 has 15 residues. Germline CDR1 is MDHEN and CDR2 is SYDVKM. Trimming took off 1 base at V and 3 bases at J, with 11 bases between the two ends. Sequenced sample: cord blood. This clonotype was obtained from a newborn girl in good health. The chain combines TRBV28 with TRBJ2-3; TRBD2 is a possible D gene (5 bases). CDR3 bases: TGTGCCAGCAGTTTATATCGGGGTTCAACAGATACGCAGTATTTT. Encoded protein: CASSLYRGSTDTQYF.